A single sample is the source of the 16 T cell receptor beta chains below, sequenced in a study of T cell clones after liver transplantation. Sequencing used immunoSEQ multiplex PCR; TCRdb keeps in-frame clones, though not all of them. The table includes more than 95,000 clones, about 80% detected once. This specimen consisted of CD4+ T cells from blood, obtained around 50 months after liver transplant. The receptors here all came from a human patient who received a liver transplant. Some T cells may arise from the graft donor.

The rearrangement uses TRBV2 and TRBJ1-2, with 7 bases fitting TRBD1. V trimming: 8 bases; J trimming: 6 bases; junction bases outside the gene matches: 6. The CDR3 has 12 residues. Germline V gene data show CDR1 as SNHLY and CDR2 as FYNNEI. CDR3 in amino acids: CASVRTGDGYTF. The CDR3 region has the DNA TGTGCCAGCGTAAGGACAGGAGATGGCTACACCTTC.

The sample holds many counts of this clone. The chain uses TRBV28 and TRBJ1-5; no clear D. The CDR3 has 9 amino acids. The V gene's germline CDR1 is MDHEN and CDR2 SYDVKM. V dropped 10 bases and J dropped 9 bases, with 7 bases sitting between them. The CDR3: CATGRPQHF. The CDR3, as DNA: TGTGCCACCGGACGGCCCCAGCATTTT.

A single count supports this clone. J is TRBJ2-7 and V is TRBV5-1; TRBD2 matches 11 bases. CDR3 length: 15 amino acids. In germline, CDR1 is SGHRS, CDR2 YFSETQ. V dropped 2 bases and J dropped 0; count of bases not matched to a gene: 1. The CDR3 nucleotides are TGCGCCAGCAGCTTTGGGACTAGCGGCTCCTACGAGCAGTACTTC. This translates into CASSFGTSGSYEQYF. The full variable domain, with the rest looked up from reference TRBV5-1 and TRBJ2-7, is KAGVTQTPRYLIKTRGQQVTLSCSPISGHRSVSWYQQTPGQGLQFLFEYFSETQRNKGNFPGRFSGRQFSNSRSEMNVSTLELGDSALYLCASSFGTSGSYEQYFGPGTRLTVT.

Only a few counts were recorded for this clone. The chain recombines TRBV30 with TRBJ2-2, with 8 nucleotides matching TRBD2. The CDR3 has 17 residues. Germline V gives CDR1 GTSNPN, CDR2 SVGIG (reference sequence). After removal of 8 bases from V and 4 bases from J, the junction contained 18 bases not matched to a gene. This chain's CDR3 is CATPPGGAGVGTGELFF. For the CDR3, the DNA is TGTGCCACTCCCCCGGGGGGAGCGGGAGTTGGCACCGGGGAGCTGTTTTTT.

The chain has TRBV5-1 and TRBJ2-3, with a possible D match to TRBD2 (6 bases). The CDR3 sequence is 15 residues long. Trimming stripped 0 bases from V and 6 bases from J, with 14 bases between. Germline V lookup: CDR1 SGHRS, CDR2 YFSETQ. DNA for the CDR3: TGCGCCAGCAGCTTGGTTGTCGGAGGAGGGGATACGCAGTATTTT. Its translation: CASSLVVGGGDTQYF.

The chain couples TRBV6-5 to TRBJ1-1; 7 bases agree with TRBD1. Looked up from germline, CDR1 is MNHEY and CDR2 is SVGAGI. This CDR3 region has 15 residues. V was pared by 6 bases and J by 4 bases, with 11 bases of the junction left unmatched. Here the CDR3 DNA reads TGTGCCAGCAGACCAAGACAGGGAAAGAGCACTGAAGCTTTCTTT. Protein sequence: CASRPRQGKSTEAFF.

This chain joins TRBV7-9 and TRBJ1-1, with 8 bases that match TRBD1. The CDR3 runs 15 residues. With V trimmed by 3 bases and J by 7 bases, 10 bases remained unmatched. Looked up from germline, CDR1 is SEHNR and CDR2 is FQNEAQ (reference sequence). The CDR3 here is CASSLFQTGAGEAFF. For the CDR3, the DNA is TGTGCCAGCAGCTTGTTCCAGACAGGGGCGGGTGAAGCTTTCTTT.

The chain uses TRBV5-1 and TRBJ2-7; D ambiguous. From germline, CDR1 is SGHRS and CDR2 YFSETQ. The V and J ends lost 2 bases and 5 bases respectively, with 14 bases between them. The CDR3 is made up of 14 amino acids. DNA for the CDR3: TGCGCCAGCAGCTTACTGGCCCCGTTCGACGAGCAGTACTTC. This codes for CASSLLAPFDEQYF.

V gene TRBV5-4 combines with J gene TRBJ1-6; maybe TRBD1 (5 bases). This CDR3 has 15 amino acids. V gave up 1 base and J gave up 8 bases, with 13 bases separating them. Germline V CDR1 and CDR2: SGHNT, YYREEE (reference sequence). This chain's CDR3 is CASSLHAGKDSPLHF. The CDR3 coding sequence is TGTGCCAGCAGCTTGCACGCAGGGAAGGATTCACCCCTCCACTTT.

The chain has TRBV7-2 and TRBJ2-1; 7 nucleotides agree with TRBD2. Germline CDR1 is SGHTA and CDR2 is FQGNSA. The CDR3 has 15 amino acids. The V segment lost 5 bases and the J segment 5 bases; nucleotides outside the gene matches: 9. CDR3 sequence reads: CASSPAGLGDNEQFF. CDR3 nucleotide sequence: TGTGCCAGCAGCCCCGCCGGACTAGGAGACAATGAGCAGTTCTTC. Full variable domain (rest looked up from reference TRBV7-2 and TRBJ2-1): GAGVSQSPSNKVTEKGKDVELRCDPISGHTALYWYRQSLGQGLEFLIYFQGNSAPDKSGLPSDRFSAERTGGSVSTLTIQRTQQEDSAVYLCASSPAGLGDNEQFFGPGTRLTVL.

For the CDR3, the DNA is TGTGCCAGCAGTTTAGGTCAGGGAAATTCACCCCTCCACTTT. Protein sequence: CASSLGQGNSPLHF. The chain joins TRBV28 to TRBJ1-6; TRBD1 might be the D (5 bases). This CDR3 region has 14 residues. V shed 2 bases and J shed 7 bases, with 9 bases lying between them. Germline V lookup: CDR1 MDHEN, CDR2 SYDVKM.

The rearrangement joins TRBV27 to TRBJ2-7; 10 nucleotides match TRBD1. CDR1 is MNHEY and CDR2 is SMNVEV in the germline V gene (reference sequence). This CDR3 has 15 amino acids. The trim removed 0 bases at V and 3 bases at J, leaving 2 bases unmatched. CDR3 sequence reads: CASSLSGTGVYEQYF. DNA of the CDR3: TGTGCCAGCAGTTTATCCGGGACAGGGGTCTACGAGCAGTACTTC.

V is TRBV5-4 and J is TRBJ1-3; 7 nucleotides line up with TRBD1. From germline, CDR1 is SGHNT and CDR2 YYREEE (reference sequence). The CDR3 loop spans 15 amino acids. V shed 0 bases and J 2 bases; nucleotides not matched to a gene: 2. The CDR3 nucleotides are TGTGCCAGCAGCTTGGTAGGGGGCCCTGGAAACACCATATATTTT. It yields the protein CASSLVGGPGNTIYF. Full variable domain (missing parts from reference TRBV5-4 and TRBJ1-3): ETGVTQSPTHLIKTRGQQVTLRCSSQSGHNTVSWYQQALGQGPQFIFQYYREEENGRGNFPPRFSGLQFPNYSSELNVNALELDDSALYLCASSLVGGPGNTIYFGEGSWLTVV.

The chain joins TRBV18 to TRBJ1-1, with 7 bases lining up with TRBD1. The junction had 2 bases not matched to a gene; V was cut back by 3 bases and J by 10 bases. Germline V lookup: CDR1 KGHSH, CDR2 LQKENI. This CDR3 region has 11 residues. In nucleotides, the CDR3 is TGTGCCAGCTCACCGACAGGGAGAGCTTTCTTT. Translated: CASSPTGRAFF.

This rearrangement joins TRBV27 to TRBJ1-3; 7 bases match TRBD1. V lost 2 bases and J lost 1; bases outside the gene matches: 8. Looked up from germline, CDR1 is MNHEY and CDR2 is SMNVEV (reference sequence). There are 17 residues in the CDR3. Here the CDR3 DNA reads TGTGCCAGCAGTTTAGAATCCAGGGGGTTATCTGGAAACACCATATATTTT. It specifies CASSLESRGLSGNTIYF.

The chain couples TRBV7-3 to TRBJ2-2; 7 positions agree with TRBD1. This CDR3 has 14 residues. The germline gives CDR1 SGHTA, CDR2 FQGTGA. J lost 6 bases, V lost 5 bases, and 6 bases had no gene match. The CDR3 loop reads CASSPGGLAGELFF. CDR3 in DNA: TGTGCCAGCAGCCCAGGGGGTCTGGCCGGGGAGCTGTTTTTT.